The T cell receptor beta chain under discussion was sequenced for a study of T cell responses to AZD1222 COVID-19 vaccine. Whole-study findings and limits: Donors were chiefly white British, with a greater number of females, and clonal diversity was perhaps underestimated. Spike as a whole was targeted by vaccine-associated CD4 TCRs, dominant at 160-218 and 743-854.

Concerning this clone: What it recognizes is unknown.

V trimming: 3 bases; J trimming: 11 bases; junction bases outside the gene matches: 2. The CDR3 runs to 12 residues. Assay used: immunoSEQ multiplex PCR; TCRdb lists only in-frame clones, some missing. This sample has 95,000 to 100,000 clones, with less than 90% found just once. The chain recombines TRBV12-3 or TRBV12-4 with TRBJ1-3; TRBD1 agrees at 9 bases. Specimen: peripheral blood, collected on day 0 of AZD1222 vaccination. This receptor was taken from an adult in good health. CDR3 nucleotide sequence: TGTGCCAGCAGTTTCGGACAGGGGTCCATATATTTT. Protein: CASSFGQGSIYF.